The rows below give T cell receptor beta chains drawn from one sample of a study of T cell responses to AZD1222 COVID-19 vaccine. TCRdb's copy holds only in-frame clones and misses some; the assay was immunoSEQ multiplex PCR. Altogether about 120,000 clones are present, roughly nine tenths being singletons, with the ten largest covering approximately 4.5%. Sequences were derived from peripheral blood, sampled on day 0 of AZD1222 vaccination. The receptor source for this set is an adult in good health. The CDR3 runs from the conserved cysteine through the conserved F or W. D genes are given only for firm matches.

V gene: TRBV2; D gene: TRBD1; J gene: TRBJ1-4; CDR3 protein: CASTRTGAVATNEKLFF; CDR3 DNA: TGTGCCAGCACCCGGACAGGAGCCGTTGCAACTAATGAAAAACTGTTTTTT
V gene: TRBV11-1; D gene: TRBD1; J gene: TRBJ2-3; CDR3 protein: CASSPDRGRDTQYF; CDR3 DNA: TGTGCCAGCAGCCCGGACAGGGGACGAGATACGCAGTATTTT
V gene: TRBV4-1; D gene: .; J gene: TRBJ1-2; CDR3 protein: CASSQAPGIYGYTF; CDR3 DNA: TGCGCCAGCAGCCAAGCCCCAGGGATATATGGCTACACCTTC
V gene: TRBV3-1/TRBV3-2; D gene: .; J gene: TRBJ2-2; CDR3 protein: CASSQDPVANTGELFF; CDR3 DNA: TGTGCCAGCAGCCAAGATCCGGTCGCGAACACCGGGGAGCTGTTTTTT
V gene: TRBV5-4; D gene: .; J gene: TRBJ1-1; CDR3 protein: CASSLGSLFTEAFF; CDR3 DNA: TGTGCCAGCAGCTTGGGGTCGTTATTTACTGAAGCTTTCTTT
V gene: TRBV5-5; D gene: .; J gene: TRBJ1-5; CDR3 protein: CASSMGQSGNQPQHF; CDR3 DNA: TGTGCCAGCAGCATGGGACAATCGGGCAATCAGCCCCAGCATTTT
V gene: TRBV5-1; D gene: .; J gene: TRBJ2-7; CDR3 protein: CASSIPGEYEQYF; CDR3 DNA: TGCGCCAGCAGCATCCCCGGGGAATACGAGCAGTACTTC
V gene: TRBV7-3; D gene: TRBD1; J gene: TRBJ2-1; CDR3 protein: CASSLGQGYNEQFF; CDR3 DNA: TGTGCCAGCAGCTTAGGACAGGGCTACAATGAGCAGTTCTTC
V gene: TRBV7-9; D gene: .; J gene: TRBJ2-7; CDR3 protein: CASSLRGYEQYF; CDR3 DNA: TGTGCCAGCAGCTTACGCGGCTACGAGCAGTACTTC
V gene: TRBV9; D gene: .; J gene: TRBJ1-1; CDR3 protein: CASSVSGGTEAFF; CDR3 DNA: TGTGCCAGCAGCGTATCTGGGGGGACTGAAGCTTTCTTT
V gene: TRBV5-6; D gene: .; J gene: TRBJ1-5; CDR3 protein: CASSFWDLRPQHF; CDR3 DNA: TGTGCCAGCAGCTTCTGGGACCTTAGGCCCCAGCATTTT
V gene: TRBV2; D gene: TRBD1; J gene: TRBJ1-5; CDR3 protein: CASSEALAGQGIQPQHF; CDR3 DNA: TGTGCCAGCAGTGAAGCGCTTGCGGGACAGGGGATTCAGCCCCAGCATTTT
V gene: TRBV27; D gene: .; J gene: TRBJ1-2; CDR3 protein: CASSATGFRGGYTF; CDR3 DNA: TGTGCCAGCAGCGCCACGGGCTTCAGGGGAGGCTACACCTTC